This T cell receptor beta chain was recorded in a study of blood T cells in healthy people across ages. Germline V CDR1 and CDR2: SGHRS, YFSETQ. The V end was cut by 0 bases, the J end by 4 bases, with 10 bases between. The CDR3 covers 14 residues. Study-level results: Per million T cells, the diversity of TCR beta decreased roughly linearly as age advanced.

As regards this clonotype: The antigen is undetermined.

Donors were healthy Caucasian individuals from Russia aged roughly 6 to 90. Every sample had a minimum of 6.5 million PBMCs isolated. Per sample, no less than 5 micrograms of total RNA were extracted. Primed by a sample-barcoded 5' primer and a J-beta primer mix, a second PCR proceeded for about 6 to 11 cycles. One entry per CDR3 protein results from TCRdb running MiXCR on the 5' RACE reads. Of about 970,000 distinct CDR3 sequences listed, just over 50% are singletons. Material: blood. The genes are TRBV5-1 and TRBJ1-2; D ambiguous. The origin of this receptor is a woman between 55 and 75 years old in good health. The CDR3 reads CASSLGAGSYGYTF. CDR3 DNA sequence: TGCGCCAGCAGCTTGGGGGCAGGAAGCTATGGCTACACCTTC.